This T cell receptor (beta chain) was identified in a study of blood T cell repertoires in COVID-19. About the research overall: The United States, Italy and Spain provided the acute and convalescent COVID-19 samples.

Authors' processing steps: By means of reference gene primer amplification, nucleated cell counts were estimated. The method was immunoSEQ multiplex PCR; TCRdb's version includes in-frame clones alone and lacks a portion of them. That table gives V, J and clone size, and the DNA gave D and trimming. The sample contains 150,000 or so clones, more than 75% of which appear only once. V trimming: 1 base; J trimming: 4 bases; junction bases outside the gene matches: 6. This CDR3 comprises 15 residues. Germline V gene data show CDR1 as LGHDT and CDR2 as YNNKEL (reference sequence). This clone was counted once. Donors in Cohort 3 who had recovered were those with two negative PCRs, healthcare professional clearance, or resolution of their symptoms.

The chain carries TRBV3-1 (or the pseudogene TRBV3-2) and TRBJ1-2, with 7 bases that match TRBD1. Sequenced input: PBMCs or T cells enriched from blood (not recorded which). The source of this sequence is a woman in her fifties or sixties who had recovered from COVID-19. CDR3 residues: CASSQVRGHGYGYTF. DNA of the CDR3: TGTGCCAGCAGCCAAGTAAGGGGGCACGGCTATGGCTACACCTTC.